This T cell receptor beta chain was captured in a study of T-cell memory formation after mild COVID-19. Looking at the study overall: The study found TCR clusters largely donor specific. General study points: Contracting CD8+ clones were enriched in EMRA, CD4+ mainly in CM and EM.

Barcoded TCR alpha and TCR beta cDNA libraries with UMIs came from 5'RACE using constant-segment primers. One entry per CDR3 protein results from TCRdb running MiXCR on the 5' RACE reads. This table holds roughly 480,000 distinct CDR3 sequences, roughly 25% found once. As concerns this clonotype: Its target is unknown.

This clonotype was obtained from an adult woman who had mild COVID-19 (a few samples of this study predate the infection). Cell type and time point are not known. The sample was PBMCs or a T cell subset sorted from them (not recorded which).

CDR3 sequence: CASSPGRRFHEQYF. In DNA, the CDR3 is TGTGCCAGCAGCCCCGGACGTAGATTCCACGAGCAGTACTTC. J is TRBJ2-7 and V is TRBV11-2; no clear D. CDR1 SGHAT and CDR2 FQNNGV come from the germline V gene. V was pared by 5 bases and J by 5 bases, with 16 bases between. The CDR3 is made up of 14 amino acids.